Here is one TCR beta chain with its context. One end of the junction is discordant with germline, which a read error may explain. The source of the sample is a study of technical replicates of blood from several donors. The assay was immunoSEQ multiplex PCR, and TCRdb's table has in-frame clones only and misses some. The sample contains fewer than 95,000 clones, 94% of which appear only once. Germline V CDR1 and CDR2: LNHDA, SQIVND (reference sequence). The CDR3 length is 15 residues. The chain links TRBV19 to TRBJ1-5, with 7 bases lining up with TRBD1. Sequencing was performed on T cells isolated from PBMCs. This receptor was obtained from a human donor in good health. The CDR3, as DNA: TGTGCCAGCAGTAGACAGGGAGATAGCAATCAGCCCCAGCATTTT. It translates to CASSRQGDSNQPQHF.